This record looks at one TCR beta chain sequence and its context. These data belong to a study of blood T cell repertoires in COVID-19. Per the original methods: Using reference gene primer amplification, nucleated cell counts were estimated. Profiled with immunoSEQ multiplex PCR; TCRdb holds only in-frame clones, not every one. From that table come the V and J calls and clone size; the DNA was used to work out D and trimming. The top ten hold over 30% of the sample, which has around 95,000 clones, more than 65% seen once. The germline V gene encodes CDR1 PRHDT and CDR2 FYEKMQ (reference sequence). The ends were cut back, 4 bases at V and 4 bases at J, with 12 bases in the middle. CDR3 length: 14 residues.

V usage is TRBV13 and J usage is TRBJ2-3; D possibly corresponds to TRBD2 (5 bases). The clonotype comes from a man in his 70s with active or convalescent COVID-19. The specimen sequenced was peripheral blood. Here the CDR3 reads CASSWGEGADTQYF. CDR3 DNA sequence: TGTGCCAGCAGCTGGGGAGAGGGCGCAGATACGCAGTATTTT.